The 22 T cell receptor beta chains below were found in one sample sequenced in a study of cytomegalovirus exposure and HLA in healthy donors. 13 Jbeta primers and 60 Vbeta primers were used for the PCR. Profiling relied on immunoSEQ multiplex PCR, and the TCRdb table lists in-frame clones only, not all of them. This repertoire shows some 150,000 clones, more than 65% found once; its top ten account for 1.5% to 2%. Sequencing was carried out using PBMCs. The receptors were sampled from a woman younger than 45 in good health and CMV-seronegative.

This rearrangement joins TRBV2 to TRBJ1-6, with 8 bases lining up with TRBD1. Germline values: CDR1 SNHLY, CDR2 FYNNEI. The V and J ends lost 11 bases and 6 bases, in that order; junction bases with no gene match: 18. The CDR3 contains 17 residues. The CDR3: CASKGGQGASFNSPLHF. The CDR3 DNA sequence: TGTGCCTCCAAGGGGGGGCAGGGGGCCTCTTTTAATTCACCCCTCCACTTT. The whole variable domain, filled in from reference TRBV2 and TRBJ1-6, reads EPEVTQTPSHQVTQMGQEVILRCVPISNHLYFYWYRQILGQKVEFLVSFYNNEISEKSEIFDDQFSVERPDGSNFTLKIRSTKLEDSAMYFCASKGGQGASFNSPLHFGNGTRLTVT.

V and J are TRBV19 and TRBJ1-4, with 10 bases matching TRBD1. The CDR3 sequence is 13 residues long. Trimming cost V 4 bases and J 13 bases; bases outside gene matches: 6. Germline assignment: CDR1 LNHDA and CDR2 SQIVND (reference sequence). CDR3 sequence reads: CASSTRTGGGLFF. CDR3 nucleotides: TGTGCCAGTAGTACCCGGACAGGGGGGGGACTGTTTTTT.

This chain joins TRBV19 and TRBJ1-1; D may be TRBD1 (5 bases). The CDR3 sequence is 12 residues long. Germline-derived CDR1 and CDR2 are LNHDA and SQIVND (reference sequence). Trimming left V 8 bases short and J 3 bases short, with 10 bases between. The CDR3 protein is CASFQGYTEAFF. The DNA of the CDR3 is TGTGCCAGTTTTCAGGGTTACACTGAAGCTTTCTTT.

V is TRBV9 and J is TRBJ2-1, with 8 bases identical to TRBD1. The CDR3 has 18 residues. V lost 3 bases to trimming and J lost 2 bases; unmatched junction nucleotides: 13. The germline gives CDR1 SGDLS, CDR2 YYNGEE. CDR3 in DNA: TGTGCCAGCAGCGGGGCGCAGAGTGGACAGGGTGCCTACAATGAGCAGTTCTTC. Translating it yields CASSGAQSGQGAYNEQFF.

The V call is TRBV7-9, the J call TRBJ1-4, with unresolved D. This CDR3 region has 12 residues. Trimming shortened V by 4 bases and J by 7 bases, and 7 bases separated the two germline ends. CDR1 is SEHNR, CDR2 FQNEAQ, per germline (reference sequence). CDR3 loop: CASSSNFEKLFF. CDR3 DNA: TGTGCCAGCAGCTCAAACTTTGAAAAACTGTTTTTT.

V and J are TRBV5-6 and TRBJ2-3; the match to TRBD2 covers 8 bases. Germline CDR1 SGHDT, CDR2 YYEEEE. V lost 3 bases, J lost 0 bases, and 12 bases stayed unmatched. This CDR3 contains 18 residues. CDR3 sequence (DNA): TGTGCCAGCAGCTCTCCATCGGAACTAGCGGAGAGCACAGATACGCAGTATTTT. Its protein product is CASSSPSELAESTDTQYF.

CDR3 sequence (DNA): TGTGCCAGCAGCCAATCGACAGGGAAAACTGGCTACACCTTC. Protein sequence: CASSQSTGKTGYTF. This sequence joins TRBV7-9 and TRBJ1-2; 7 bases line up with TRBD1. This CDR3 has 14 residues. In germline, CDR1 is SEHNR, CDR2 FQNEAQ (reference sequence). Trimming took 5 bases from V and 7 from J; bases not matched to a gene: 10.

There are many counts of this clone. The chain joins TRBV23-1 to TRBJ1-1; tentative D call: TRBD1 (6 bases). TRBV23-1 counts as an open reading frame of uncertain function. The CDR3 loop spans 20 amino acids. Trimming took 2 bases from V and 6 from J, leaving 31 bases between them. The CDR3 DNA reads TGCGCCAGCAGTCAACGCCCGGGGCGGTCTAAAATAGGGGGAAACTCTGAAGCTTTCTTT. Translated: CASSQRPGRSKIGGNSEAFF.

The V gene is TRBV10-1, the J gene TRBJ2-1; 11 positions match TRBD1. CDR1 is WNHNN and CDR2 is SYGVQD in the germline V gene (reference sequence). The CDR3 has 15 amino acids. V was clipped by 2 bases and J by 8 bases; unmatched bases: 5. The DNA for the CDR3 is TGCGCCAGCAGTGAGGGACAGGGGGCAAGGGATGAGCAGTTCTTC. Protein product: CASSEGQGARDEQFF.

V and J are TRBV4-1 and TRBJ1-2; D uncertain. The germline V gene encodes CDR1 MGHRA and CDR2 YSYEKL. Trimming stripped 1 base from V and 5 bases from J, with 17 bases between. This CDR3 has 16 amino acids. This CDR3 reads CASSQGPLRYGYGYTF. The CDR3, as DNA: TGCGCCAGCAGCCAAGGACCGTTACGGTACGGGTATGGCTACACCTTC.

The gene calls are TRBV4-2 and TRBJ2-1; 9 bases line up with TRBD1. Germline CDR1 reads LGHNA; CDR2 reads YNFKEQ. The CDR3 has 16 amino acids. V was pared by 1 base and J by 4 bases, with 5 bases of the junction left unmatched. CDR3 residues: CASSQAGQGKYNEQFF. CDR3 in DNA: TGTGCCAGCAGCCAAGCTGGACAGGGGAAGTACAATGAGCAGTTCTTC.

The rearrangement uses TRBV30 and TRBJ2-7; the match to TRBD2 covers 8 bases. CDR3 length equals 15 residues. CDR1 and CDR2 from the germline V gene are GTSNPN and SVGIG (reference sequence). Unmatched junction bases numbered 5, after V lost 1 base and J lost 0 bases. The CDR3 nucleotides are TGTGCCTGGAGTGCGGGGGGGCGCCTCTCCTACGAGCAGTACTTC. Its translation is CAWSAGGRLSYEQYF.

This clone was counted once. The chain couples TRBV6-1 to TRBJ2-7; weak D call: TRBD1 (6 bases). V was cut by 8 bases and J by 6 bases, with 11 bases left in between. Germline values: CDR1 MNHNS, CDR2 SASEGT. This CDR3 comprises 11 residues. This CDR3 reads CASDRTSEQYF. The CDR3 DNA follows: TGTGCCAGCGACAGGACTTCCGAGCAGTACTTC.

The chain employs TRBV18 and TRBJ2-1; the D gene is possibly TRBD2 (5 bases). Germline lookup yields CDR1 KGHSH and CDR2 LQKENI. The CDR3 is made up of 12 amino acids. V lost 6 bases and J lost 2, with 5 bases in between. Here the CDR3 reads CASSGAYNEQFF. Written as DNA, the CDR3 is TGTGCCAGCTCCGGGGCCTACAATGAGCAGTTCTTC.

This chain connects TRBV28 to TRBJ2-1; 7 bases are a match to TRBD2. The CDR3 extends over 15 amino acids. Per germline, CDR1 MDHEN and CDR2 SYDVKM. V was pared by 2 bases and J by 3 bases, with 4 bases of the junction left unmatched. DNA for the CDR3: TGTGCCAGCAGTTTACGGACTAGAGGCTACAATGAGCAGTTCTTC. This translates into CASSLRTRGYNEQFF.

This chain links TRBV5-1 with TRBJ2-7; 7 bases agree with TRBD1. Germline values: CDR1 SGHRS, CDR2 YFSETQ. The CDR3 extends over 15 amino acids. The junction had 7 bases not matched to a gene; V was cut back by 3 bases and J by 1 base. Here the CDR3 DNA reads TGCGCCAGCAGCTGGGGGACAGAACGTTCCTACGAGCAGTACTTC. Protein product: CASSWGTERSYEQYF.

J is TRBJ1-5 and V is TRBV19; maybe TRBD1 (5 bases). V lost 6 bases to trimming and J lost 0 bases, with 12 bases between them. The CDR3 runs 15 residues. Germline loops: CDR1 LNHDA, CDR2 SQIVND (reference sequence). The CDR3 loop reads CASSRDSNSNQPQHF. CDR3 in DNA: TGTGCCAGTAGCCGTGACAGCAATAGCAATCAGCCCCAGCATTTT.

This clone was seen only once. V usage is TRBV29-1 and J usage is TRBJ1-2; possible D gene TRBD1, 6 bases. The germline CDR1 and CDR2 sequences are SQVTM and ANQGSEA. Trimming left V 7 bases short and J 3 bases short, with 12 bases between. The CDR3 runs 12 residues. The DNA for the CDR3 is TGCAGCGCCCGGACAGCGTACTATGGCTACACCTTC. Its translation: CSARTAYYGYTF.

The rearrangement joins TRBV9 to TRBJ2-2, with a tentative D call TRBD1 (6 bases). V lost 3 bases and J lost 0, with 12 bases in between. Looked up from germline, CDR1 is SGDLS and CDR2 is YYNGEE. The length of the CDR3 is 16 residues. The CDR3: CASSAPGHSNTGELFF. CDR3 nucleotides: TGTGCCAGCAGCGCACCGGGACACTCGAACACCGGGGAGCTGTTTTTT. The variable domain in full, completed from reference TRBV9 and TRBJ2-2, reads DSGVTQTPKHLITATGQRVTLRCSPRSGDLSVYWYQQSLDQGLQFLIQYYNGEERAKGNILERFSAQQFPDLHSELNLSSLELGDSALYFCASSAPGHSNTGELFFGEGSRLTVL.

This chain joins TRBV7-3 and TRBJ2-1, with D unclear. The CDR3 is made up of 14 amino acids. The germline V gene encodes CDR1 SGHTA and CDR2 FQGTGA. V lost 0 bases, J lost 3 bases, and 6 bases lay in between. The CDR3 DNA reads TGTGCCAGCAGCTTAACAGCGAGCTACAATGAGCAGTTCTTC. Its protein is CASSLTASYNEQFF.

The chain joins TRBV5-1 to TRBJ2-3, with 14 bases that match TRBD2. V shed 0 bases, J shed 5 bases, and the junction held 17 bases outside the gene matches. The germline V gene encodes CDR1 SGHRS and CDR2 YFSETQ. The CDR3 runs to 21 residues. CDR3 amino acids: CASSLAYYYGTSGGRGDTQYF. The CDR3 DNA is TGCGCCAGCAGCTTGGCCTACTACTATGGGACTAGCGGGGGCCGGGGAGATACGCAGTATTTT.

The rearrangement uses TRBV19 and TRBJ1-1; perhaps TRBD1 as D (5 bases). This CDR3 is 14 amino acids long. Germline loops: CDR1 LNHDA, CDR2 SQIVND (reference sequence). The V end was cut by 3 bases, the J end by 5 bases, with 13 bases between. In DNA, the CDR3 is TGTGCCAGTAGTATCCAGGGTGGTTGGACTGAAGCTTTCTTT. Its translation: CASSIQGGWTEAFF.